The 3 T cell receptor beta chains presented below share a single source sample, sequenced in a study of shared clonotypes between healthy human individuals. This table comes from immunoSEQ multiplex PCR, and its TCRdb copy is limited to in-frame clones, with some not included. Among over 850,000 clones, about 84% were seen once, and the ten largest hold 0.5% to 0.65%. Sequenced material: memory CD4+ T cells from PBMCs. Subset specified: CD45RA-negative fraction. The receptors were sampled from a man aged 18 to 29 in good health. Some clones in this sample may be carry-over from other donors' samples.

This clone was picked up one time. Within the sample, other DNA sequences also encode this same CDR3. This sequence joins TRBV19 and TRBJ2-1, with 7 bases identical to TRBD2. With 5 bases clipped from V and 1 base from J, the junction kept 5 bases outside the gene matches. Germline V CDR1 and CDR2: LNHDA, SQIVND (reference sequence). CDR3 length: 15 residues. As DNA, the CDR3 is TGTGCCAGTAGTTTAGGCGGGAGTTCCTACAATGAGCAGTTCTTC. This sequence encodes CASSLGGSSYNEQFF.

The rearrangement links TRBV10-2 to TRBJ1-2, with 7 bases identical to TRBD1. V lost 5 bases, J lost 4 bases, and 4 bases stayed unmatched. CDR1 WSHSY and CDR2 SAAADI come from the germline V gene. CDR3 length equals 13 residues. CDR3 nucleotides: TGCGCCAGCAGTAAGGGACAGCCCTATGGCTACACCTTC. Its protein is CASSKGQPYGYTF.

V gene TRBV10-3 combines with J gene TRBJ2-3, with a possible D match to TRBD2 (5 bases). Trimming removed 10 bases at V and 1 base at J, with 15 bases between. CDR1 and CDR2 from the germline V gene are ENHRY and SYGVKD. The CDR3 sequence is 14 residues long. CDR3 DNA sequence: TGTGCCACCGCCTCGGGATCAGGCACAGATACGCAGTATTTT. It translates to CATASGSGTDTQYF.